Listed below are T cell receptor beta chains from one sample, sequenced in a study of blood T cell repertoires in COVID-19. Libraries were prepared by immunoSEQ multiplex PCR; TCRdb keeps only in-frame clonotypes and omits some of them. The repertoire holds about 130,000 clones, with roughly 80% as singletons. Sequenced sample: peripheral blood. These receptor sequences come from an elderly woman with acute or convalescent COVID-19. CDR3s include the opening cysteine and the closing phenylalanine or tryptophan. The D gene is left open where the match is weak. Clone size, where shown, is once, few, many, or a class for clones that have expanded.

-,TRBV9,few,17,TRBJ1-2,CASSVEGWGGGNYGYTF,TGTGCCAGCAGCGTAGAGGGCTGGGGAGGAGGTAACTATGGCTACACCTTC
TRBD1,TRBV5-4,-,14,TRBJ2-5,CASSWDRAQETQYF,TGTGCCAGCAGCTGGGACAGGGCCCAAGAGACCCAGTACTTC
-,TRBV19,few,14,TRBJ2-7,CASSMGTLPYEQYF,TGTGCCAGTAGTATGGGCACCTTGCCATACGAGCAGTACTTC
TRBD2,TRBV5-1,-,15,TRBJ2-3,CASSPWTRRTDTQYF,TGCGCCAGCAGCCCCTGGACTAGGCGCACAGATACGCAGTATTTT
-,TRBV7-8,-,12,TRBJ1-2,CASSLARYGYTF,TGTGCCAGCAGCTTAGCTCGGTACGGCTACACCTTC
-,TRBV5-1,-,13,TRBJ2-2,CASSSTVTGELFF,TGCGCCAGCAGTTCAACAGTCACCGGGGAGCTGTTTTTT
-,TRBV5-1,once,17,TRBJ2-1,CASSLDLGAGIYNEQFF,TGCGCCAGCAGCTTGGACCTCGGGGCGGGGATCTACAATGAGCAGTTCTTC
-,TRBV4-1,-,14,TRBJ1-1,CASSQGGGGTEAFF,TGCGCCAGCAGCCAAGGTGGCGGAGGAACTGAAGCTTTCTTT
-,TRBV11-2,few,14,TRBJ1-2,CASSPGRQIYGYTF,TGTGCCAGCAGCCCAGGGAGGCAAATTTATGGCTACACCTTC
-,TRBV5-1,-,14,TRBJ1-1,CASSLAGVDTEAFF,TGCGCCAGCAGCTTGGCGGGGGTCGACACTGAAGCTTTCTTT
TRBD1,TRBV29-1,-,13,TRBJ1-4,CSVREGADEKLFF,TGCAGCGTCCGTGAGGGGGCTGATGAAAAACTGTTTTTT
-,TRBV5-1,few,13,TRBJ1-1,CASTLLMNTEAFF,TGCGCCAGCACATTACTAATGAACACTGAAGCTTTCTTT
-,TRBV13,-,15,TRBJ1-4,CASSLWTGGREKLFF,TGTGCCAGCAGCTTATGGACGGGAGGTCGTGAAAAACTGTTTTTT
TRBD2,TRBV3-1/TRBV3-2,-,16,TRBJ2-3,CASSQVSGTTLGAQYF,TGTGCCAGCAGCCAAGTGTCAGGGACTACCCTTGGAGCGCAGTATTTT
TRBD1,TRBV27,-,16,TRBJ2-2,CASSPGQLQRTGELFF,TGTGCCAGCAGCCCGGGACAGTTGCAACGAACCGGGGAGCTGTTTTTT
-,TRBV5-6,-,15,TRBJ2-7,CASSLDPGSTHEQYF,TGTGCCAGCAGCTTGGATCCAGGGTCTACCCACGAGCAGTACTTC
-,TRBV19,-,15,TRBJ1-1,CASTEGRGRVTEAFF,TGTGCCAGTACCGAGGGCAGGGGAAGGGTCACTGAAGCTTTCTTT